Listed here is a single T cell receptor beta chain. The antigen it recognizes is unknown. One base away there is no much larger clone; base qualities are not given. TCRbeta CDR3 regions were amplified from genomic DNA by means of the immunoSEQ Assay, a bias-controlled multiplex PCR. Per the authors' processing: Within the assay, amplification of reference gene primers was used to estimate how many nucleated cells each sample contained. Sequence reads were collapsed and filtered to measure the absolute abundance of every unique TCRbeta CDR3 rearrangement. For each sample, productive Simpson clonality was calculated as the square root of Simpson's diversity index over productive rearrangements. TCRdb took this table from immuneACCESS and kept in-frame rearrangements with V and J called. Such tables lack part of the clones; where checked against another copy, unresolved V genes explain under half of the gap, and the rest is unexplained. That table is the source of V, J and clone size, and D and trimming were worked out from the DNA. For this sample the table gives over 25,000 clones, of which around 86% were detected only once. The ten largest make up around an eighth of the sample.

The collaborating institutions used their own protocols to collect whole blood in K2EDTA tubes. For TCRbeta analysis, collaborator samples were shipped as frozen whole blood, as isolated PBMCs, or as DNA extracted from either sample type. The record originates from a study of blood T cell repertoires in COVID-19 (dated by TCRdb to about 2020). As for the study more broadly: Samples from collaborators originated in the United States, Italy and Spain and spanned both the acute and convalescent phases of COVID-19. Where available, HLA class I and class II types were obtained from metadata supplied by the sample provider rather than from assay-based typing. The material from the prospective study consisted of cDNA or gDNA derived from T cells, B-cell-depleted T cells, or PBMCs. The samples were drawn from the first 160 participants of the ongoing ImmuneRACE study and from 950 to 1,500 subjects provided by 6 global collaborators. A de-identified subject ID, COVID-19 status, age in years and sex were almost always included in the sample metadata. The repertoires were released in a freely available public database intended as a resource for research on the immune response to SARS-CoV-2. Subjects who had been exposed to COVID-19, were actively infected with it, or had recovered from it provided the deeply sampled blood TCRbeta repertoires that made up the dataset.

The study at large found these results: The amount of clinical and demographic metadata varied by source and participant and was provided uncurated.

CDR3 length: 14 amino acids, cysteine to phenylalanine. Left in the record is the CDR3 DNA by itself, 42 bases read in frame from the first base. The junction carries 8 bases between V and J, which are trimmed by 6 bases and 0 bases respectively. The germline V gene yields MRHNA for CDR1 and SNTAGT for CDR2. The chain is assembled from TRBV6-4 and TRBJ2-2, with the D segment identity uncertain. The sample taken for sequencing was peripheral blood. The TCR originated in a human donor in a cohort sampled during active COVID-19. The donor label of this sample is uncertain. CDR3 protein: CASSLSSNTGELFF. In nucleotide form, the sequence is TGTGCCAGCAGCCTTTCTTCGAACACCGGGGAGCTGTTTTTT.